The T cell receptor (beta chain) under discussion was sequenced for a study of blood T cell repertoires in COVID-19. About the study: Donors in the United States, Italy and Spain gave samples during acute or convalescent COVID-19. The cDNA or gDNA used as material had been derived from T cells, B-cell-depleted T cells, or PBMCs.

Germline-derived CDR1 and CDR2 are SGHTA and FQGNSA. V lost 1 base to trimming and J lost 4 bases, with 8 bases between them. The CDR3 runs 13 residues. Sequenced by immunoSEQ multiplex PCR; TCRdb stores in-frame clones only, minus some. The sample consists of tens of thousands of clones, around 80% of them appearing once. Sequencing was performed on peripheral blood. This sequence was found in a woman of 80 years or more with acute or convalescent COVID-19. The J gene is TRBJ2-7, the V gene TRBV7-2, with D possibly being TRBD1 (6 bases). CDR3 DNA sequence: TGTGCCAGCAGCTTAGGGGGGCTATACGAGCAGTACTTC. It translates to CASSLGGLYEQYF.